This T cell receptor beta chain is drawn from a study of CD8+CD57+ T cells in acquired aplastic anemia. Looking at the study overall: Isolated CD4+ and CD8+ cells, once sorted, yielded DNA averaging roughly 3 ug.

Patients chosen for sequencing had shown CD8+CD57+ cell expansion by flow cytometry. Germline values: CDR1 SGHTA, CDR2 FQGTGA. CDR3 length: 14 amino acids. The V end was cut by 4 bases, the J end by 3 bases, with 10 bases between. Template material for TCR beta VDJ and CDR3 profiling consisted of genomic DNA. MiXCR was run by TCRdb on the reads, yielding one entry per CDR3 protein. The profile shows more than 150,000 distinct CDR3 sequences, around 50% of them singletons. This clonotype turned up a few times. This clonotype was obtained from a human donor with aplastic anemia. This chain uses TRBV7-3 with TRBJ2-1; D may correspond to TRBD1 or TRBD2 (5 bases each). Sequencing input: sorted CD4+, CD8+, or CD8+CD57+ T cells (not recorded which) from PBMCs. The CDR3 spells CASSSPGSYNEQFF. The CDR3 bases are TGTGCCAGCAGCTCACCAGGGAGCTACAATGAGCAGTTCTTC. The full variable domain, in which reference TRBV7-3 and TRBJ2-1 provide the parts outside the CDR3, is GAGVSQTPSNKVTEKGKYVELRCDPISGHTALYWYRQSLGQGPEFLIYFQGTGAADDSGLPNDRFFAVRPEGSVSTLKIQRTERGDSAVYLCASSSPGSYNEQFFGPGTRLTVL.